Listed here are 5 T cell receptor beta chains from one sample, sequenced in a study of T cells expressing NK-cell markers. From its re-call of the 5' RACE reads, TCRdb lists each CDR3 protein once, without DNA. The repertoire table contains 200,000 to 300,000 distinct CDR3 sequences. Sequencing was carried out using blood T cells: a sorted CD56 or NKG2C T cell subset, CD4+ or CD8+ T cells, or bulk PBMC T cells (not recorded which). These receptors all come from a young man in good health.

V is TRBV6-1 and J is TRBJ2-2; TCRdb outputs TRBD1, but without DNA this stays unchecked. The CDR3 runs 16 residues. From germline, CDR1 is MNHNS and CDR2 SASEGT. The CDR3 sequence: CASSENRGLVTGELFF.

The CDR3 sequence: CASSTGLAGGPETQYF. V and J are TRBV5-8 and TRBJ2-5; the D call of TRBD2 rests on TCRdb alone, since no DNA is present to check it. CDR1 is SGHTS and CDR2 is YDEGEE in the germline V gene. The CDR3 spans 16 residues.

The chain combines TRBV5-1 with TRBJ2-7; TCRdb returns TRBD2, unconfirmable since there is no DNA. The CDR3 is made up of 15 amino acids. CDR1 and CDR2 (germline): SGHRS, YFSETQ. CDR3 residues: CASSPHREVNNEQYF.

V is TRBV5-5 and J is TRBJ2-3; TCRdb selects TRBD1, and the lack of DNA leaves this call unchecked. This CDR3 region has 14 residues. Germline values: CDR1 SGHKS, CDR2 YYEKEE (reference sequence). This CDR3 reads CASSSRQGKDTQYF. The full variable domain, in which reference TRBV5-5 and TRBJ2-3 provide the parts outside the CDR3, is DAGVTQSPTHLIKTRGQQVTLRCSPISGHKSVSWYQQVLGQGPQFIFQYYEKEERGRGNFPDRFSARQFPNYSSELNVNALLLGDSALYLCASSSRQGKDTQYFGPGTRLTVL.

The rearrangement joins TRBV5-1 to TRBJ2-7; without DNA, the TCRdb call of TRBD2 cannot be checked. The CDR3 has 14 residues. Germline lookup yields CDR1 SGHRS and CDR2 YFSETQ. Here the CDR3 reads CASSLSRARDEQYF.